This T cell receptor beta chain was retrieved from a study of OX40 agonist ivuxolimab in advanced cancers. Study-wide context: Age averaged around 60 years (range about 23 to 80), and about 86% were male. Partial responses, seen in three patients, involved one hepatocellular carcinoma and two cutaneous melanomas.

With 4 bases clipped from V and 0 bases from J, the junction kept 8 bases outside the gene matches. From germline, CDR1 is MGHRA and CDR2 YSYEKL. The CDR3 totals 18 residues. Note on this clone: Its specificity is unknown.

TCRdb keeps only in-frame clones here, not all; method: immunoSEQ multiplex PCR. The sample has roughly 15,000 clones; 80% to 90% are singletons. Study-wide points: Part of the nonresponder group also had normalized T-cell clonal expansion that was low. At 0.1 to 3.0 mg/kg, CD4+ and CD8+ blood T cells expanded clonally by week 6.

The J gene is TRBJ1-6, the V gene TRBV4-1; 8 nucleotides line up with TRBD1. This TCR was sampled from an adult with an advanced solid tumor such as melanoma, head and neck, liver or kidney cancer. The source material was CD4+ or CD8+ T cells sorted from blood, sampled in a trial of the OX40 agonist ivuxolimab. CDR3 amino acids: CASSPRGTGYSYNSPLHF. The CDR3 DNA follows: TGCGCCAGCAGCCCACGGGGGACAGGATACTCCTATAATTCACCCCTCCACTTT.